This T cell receptor (beta chain) came from a study of blood T cell repertoires in COVID-19 (dated by TCRdb to 2018 to 2021). Broadly, across the study: Samples from collaborators originated in the United States, Italy and Spain and spanned both the acute and convalescent phases of COVID-19. The material from the prospective study consisted of cDNA or gDNA derived from T cells, B-cell-depleted T cells, or PBMCs. Subjects who had been exposed to COVID-19, were actively infected with it, or had recovered from it provided the deeply sampled blood TCRbeta repertoires that made up the dataset. The repertoires were released in a freely available public database intended as a resource for research on the immune response to SARS-CoV-2. Samples came from the ongoing ImmuneRACE study (first 160 participants) plus 1,254 subjects from 6 global collaborators. Nearly every sample came with metadata listing a de-identified subject ID, COVID-19 status, age in years and sex. Where available, HLA class I and class II types were taken from metadata supplied by the sample provider and were not determined by assay-based typing.

Of note for this clone: Its antigen is currently not known. There are no base qualities to consult, and no much larger clone falls within one base.

Points the paper makes about the study in general: The quantity of clinical and demographic metadata differed by source and by participant and was supplied without curation.

In Seattle, one collaborating source enrolled patients while the infection was active and tracked those patients longitudinally over the course of disease. Collaborating institutions collected whole blood in K2EDTA tubes following their own protocols. Collaborator samples were shipped for TCRbeta analysis as frozen whole blood, isolated PBMCs, or DNA extracted from either sample type. The immunoSEQ Assay, a bias-controlled multiplex PCR, was used to amplify TCRbeta CDR3 regions from genomic DNA. Per the source publication's procedure: Within the assay, amplification of reference gene primers was used to estimate how many nucleated cells each sample contained. To quantify the absolute abundance of each unique TCRbeta CDR3 rearrangement, sequence reads were collapsed and filtered. For each sample, productive Simpson clonality was calculated by taking the square root of Simpson's diversity index across productive rearrangements. TCRdb retrieved this table from immuneACCESS and kept in-frame rearrangements only. Not all clones are present; in checked studies, unresolved V genes account for under half, and no reason is known for the remainder. V and J calls and clone size are copied from that table; D and trimming were computed from the DNA. Here the sample has about 240,000 clones; roughly nine tenths occur a single time. The ten largest clones add up to approximately 10% of the sample.

Germline trimming: 0 bases from V, 10 bases from J; junction bases outside gene matches: 13. The germline V gene sets CDR1 to SGHNT and CDR2 to YENEEA. The CDR3 runs 17 amino acids, cysteine and phenylalanine included. The kept DNA is CDR3 alone, 51 bases in frame from the first base. Sequencing was performed on peripheral blood. The sequence was obtained from a woman aged 50 to 60 with COVID-19, enrolled during active disease. Recombination connected TRBV11-3 to TRBJ2-1; 9 bases in between match TRBD1. The DNA is as follows: TGTGCCAGCAGCTTAGATCGGTTTGGACAGGGGAGGGTAGAGCAGTTCTTC. Its protein product is CASSLDRFGQGRVEQFF.